This paragraph covers one TCR beta chain sequence. Its antigen is undetermined. Sequencing of TCR beta drew on CD8+ and CD4+ T cells from blood. TEMRA cells were FACS-enriched and CD8+ and CD4+ T cells negatively isolated. This CDR3 has 17 residues. Losses at the gene ends were 3 bases for V and 3 bases for J; bases not matched to a gene: 9. CDR1 is MNHEY, CDR2 SVGEGT, per germline. Reverse transcription used roughly 0.45 to 1 ug RNA and random hexamers. The authors amplified TCR beta CDR3 across 54 Vbeta and 13 Jbeta using immunoSEQ multiplex PCR. TCRdb re-analysed the immunoSEQ multiplex PCR reads in MiXCR, keeping a single row per CDR3 protein. Of about 300,000 distinct CDR3 sequences in the sample, approximately 89% were seen once. This entry comes from a study of CD8 T cells in Susac syndrome. Study-level points and caveats: The study conceded that relatively few individuals underwent its TCR sequencing and HLA analysis.

This clonotype originated in a human donor with multiple sclerosis. Sequenced: CD8+ T cells from PBMCs. The genes are TRBV6-2 or TRBV6-3 and TRBJ2-2; 8 bases line up with TRBD1. Here the CDR3 reads CASSYFLGTGDTGELFF. The CDR3 coding sequence is TGTGCCAGCAGTTATTTCTTAGGGACAGGAGACACCGGGGAGCTGTTTTTT.